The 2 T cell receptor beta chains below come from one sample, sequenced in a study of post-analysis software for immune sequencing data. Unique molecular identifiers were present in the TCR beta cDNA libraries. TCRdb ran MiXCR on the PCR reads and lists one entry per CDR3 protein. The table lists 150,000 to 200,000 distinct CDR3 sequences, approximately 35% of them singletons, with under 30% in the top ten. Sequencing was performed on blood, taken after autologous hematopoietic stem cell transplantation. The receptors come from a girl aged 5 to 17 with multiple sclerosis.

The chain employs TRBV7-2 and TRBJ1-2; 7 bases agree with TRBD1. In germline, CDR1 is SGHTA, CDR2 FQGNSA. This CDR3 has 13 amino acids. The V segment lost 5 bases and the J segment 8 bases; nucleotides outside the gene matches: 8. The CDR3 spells CASSPTGPRGYTF. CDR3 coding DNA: TGTGCCAGCAGCCCGACAGGGCCTCGGGGCTACACCTTC.

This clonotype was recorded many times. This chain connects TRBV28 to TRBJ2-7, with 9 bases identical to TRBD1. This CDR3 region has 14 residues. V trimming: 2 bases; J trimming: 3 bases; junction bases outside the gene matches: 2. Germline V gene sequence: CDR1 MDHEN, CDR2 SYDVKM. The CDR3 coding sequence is TGTGCCAGCAGTTTACTGGGACAGGGCTACGAGCAGTACTTC. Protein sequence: CASSLLGQGYEQYF.